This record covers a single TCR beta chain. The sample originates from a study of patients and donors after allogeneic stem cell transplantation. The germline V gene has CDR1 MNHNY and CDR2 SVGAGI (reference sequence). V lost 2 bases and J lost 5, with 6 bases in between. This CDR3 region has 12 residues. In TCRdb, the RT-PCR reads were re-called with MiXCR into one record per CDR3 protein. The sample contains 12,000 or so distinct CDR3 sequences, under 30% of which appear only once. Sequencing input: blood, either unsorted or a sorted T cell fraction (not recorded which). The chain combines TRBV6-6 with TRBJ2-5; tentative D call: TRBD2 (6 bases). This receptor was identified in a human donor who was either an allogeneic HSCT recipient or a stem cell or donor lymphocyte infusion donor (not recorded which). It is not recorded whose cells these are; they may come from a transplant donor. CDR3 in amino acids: CASSYGGETQYF. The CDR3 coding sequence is TGTGCCAGCAGTTACGGGGGGGAGACCCAGTACTTC.